The rows below give T cell receptor beta chains drawn from one sample of a study of T cell responses to AZD1222 COVID-19 vaccine. Some clones are missing from TCRdb's copy, which holds only in-frame ones; the method was immunoSEQ multiplex PCR. The sample carries some 140,000 clones, more than 85% recorded once. The material sequenced was peripheral blood, taken on day 0 of AZD1222 vaccination. The source of these receptors is an adult in good health. Both conserved end residues are part of each CDR3. A D gene is named only where the DNA matches it firmly.

>TRBV6-5|TRBJ1-2|TRBD1
CASSSRTGGDYGYTF
>TRBV7-5|TRBJ1-6|-
CVRRHHLEEGILSNSPLHF
>TRBV6-2/TRBV6-3|TRBJ2-7|TRBD1
CASSIRPGGEQYF
>TRBV6-1|TRBJ1-5|-
CASSEDIQPQHF
>TRBV7-3|TRBJ2-1|-
CASSLRSYNEQFF
>TRBV29-1|TRBJ2-7|-
CSVEVRGYEQYF
>TRBV20-1|TRBJ2-7|-
CSASGRRGTYEQYF
>TRBV3-1/TRBV3-2|TRBJ2-1|-
CASSQRGLAGSHEQFF
>TRBV6-1|TRBJ2-2|TRBD2
CASSEDPLRGLAGGSRSTGELFF
>TRBV28|TRBJ2-5|-
CASRQEGETQYF
>TRBV3-1/TRBV3-2|TRBJ2-1|-
CASSQVTSEQFF
>TRBV12-3/TRBV12-4|TRBJ1-2|-
CASTSVRGAGYTF